The following is a T cell receptor beta chain sequence with its context. The source of the sample is a study of blood T cell repertoires in COVID-19. Followed over time, Seattle patients had been enrolled while infection was active. The assay was immunoSEQ multiplex PCR, and TCRdb's table has in-frame clones only and misses some. The sample includes 300,000 to 400,000 clones, roughly 86% of them seen just once. Unmatched junction bases numbered 13, after V lost 3 bases and J lost 5 bases. Germline-derived CDR1 and CDR2 are SGHVS and FNYEAQ. This CDR3 has 18 residues. The receptor was derived from a woman aged 55-70 years with COVID-19, enrolled during active disease. This chain uses TRBV7-6 with TRBJ2-2; TRBD1 aligns across 9 bases. The sequencing sample was made of peripheral blood. CDR3 residues: CASSFSRARQGGTGELFF. CDR3 nucleotide sequence: TGTGCCAGCAGCTTTTCCAGAGCGAGACAGGGGGGGACCGGGGAGCTGTTTTTT.